This T cell receptor (beta chain) originates from a study of control samples from healthy donors and cancer patients. Repertoires were generated with immunoSEQ multiplex PCR, while TCRdb's copy carries only in-frame clones and drops some. The sample holds about 72,000 clones, around 94% seen once. The CDR3 spans 15 residues. Germline V gene sequence: CDR1 MNHEY, CDR2 SMNVEV (reference sequence). V was clipped by 2 bases and J by 4 bases; unmatched bases: 6. V gene TRBV27 combines with J gene TRBJ2-3, with 7 bases that match TRBD2. This clonotype originated in a woman aged 55-70 years in good health. The specimen was blood. CDR3 coding DNA: TGTGCCAGCAGTTTAGCGGGAGTGTTGGCAGATACGCAGTATTTT. Translation gives CASSLAGVLADTQYF.